These T cell receptor beta chains were read from a single sample in a study of molecular identifiers for immune sequencing clone quantification. TCRdb called the PCR reads again in MiXCR, with one record for every CDR3 protein. The sample holds some 680,000 distinct CDR3 sequences; about 25% are singletons and the top ten take 0.78%. The source material was naive CD8+ T cells from blood, with Jurkat cell RNA spiked in. The source is a human donor in good health. Some libraries in this study had Jurkat cell RNA spiked in. Both conserved end residues are trimmed from each CDR3. A D gene is named only where the DNA matches it firmly. Size tells how often a clone was seen (once, few, many) or the class of an expanded clone, and some rows leave it out.

TRBV6-2/TRBV6-3	-	TRBJ2-5	many	ASSPGRLYQETQY
TRBV9	-	TRBJ1-4	few	ASSVGEPPGNTNEKLS
TRBV28	-	TRBJ2-1	few	ASSSRRELYNEQF
TRBV3-1	TRBD1	TRBJ1-2	few	ASSQGQTGGEGTNYGYT
TRBV20-1	TRBD1	TRBJ2-7	-	SASPHRGRRGVSSYEQY
TRBV4-2	-	TRBJ2-2	-	ASSQHESVTRELF
TRBV12-3/TRBV12-4	-	TRBJ2-7	many	ASSFIGHYEQY
TRBV19	TRBD2	TRBJ2-7	few	ASSSGRELPEQY
TRBV3-2	-	TRBJ2-3	-	TRRGESGSTDTQY
TRBV27	TRBD2	TRBJ2-7	many	ASTGGLAGESEQY
TRBV19	-	TRBJ1-5	once	ANRPTGYSNQPQH
TRBV30	-	TRBJ2-7	-	AWGVGGGSNEQY
TRBV20-1	TRBD2	TRBJ2-7	many	SARMLAGAFYEQY
TRBV5-3	-	TRBJ2-1	-	ASSPGALSHIEQF
TRBV13	TRBD2	TRBJ2-7	few	ASSRGGAREQY
TRBV28	-	TRBJ1-4	few	ASWGWGNNEKLF
TRBV28	-	TRBJ2-5	many	ASSSRLQETQY
TRBV5-8	-	TRBJ1-1	-	ASSLGPSLTDAF
TRBV7-9	-	TRBJ2-7	few	ASSFHFGQQAYEQY
TRBV7-9	-	TRBJ2-5	many	ASSLRDPSYQETQY
TRBV7-9	-	TRBJ2-5	-	ASSSELPGKTQY
TRBV29-1	-	TRBJ2-2	many	SVEDLGAGTGELF
TRBV11-2	-	TRBJ2-1	-	SSSLILVYKEQF
TRBV10-2	-	TRBJ1-1	-	ASSAEKGTEAL
TRBV28	-	TRBJ1-1	many	ASSPLGGTRGAF
TRBV4-1	-	TRBJ2-1	-	ASSQGFGGYNEQI
TRBV19	-	TRBJ1-1	-	ASSITSGHTEAF
TRBV7-6	-	TRBJ2-3	many	ASSFNPALTSTDTQY
TRBV7-6	-	TRBJ1-2	few	ASSPRSGTYGYT
TRBV11-1	-	TRBJ2-7	few	ASSLEEVYEQY
TRBV21-1	-	TRBJ2-3	many	ASSTSGLAVATDTQY
TRBV9	-	TRBJ1-1	few	ASSPPGGGNTEAF
TRBV6-6	TRBD1	TRBJ2-7	-	ATSDRGIYEQY
TRBV5-6	-	TRBJ1-1	many	ASSDVMNTEAF
TRBV9	TRBD2	TRBJ2-3	many	ASSLSRTSDTQY
TRBV27	-	TRBJ1-6	few	ASSFLGRVRSYNSPLH
TRBV15	TRBD1	TRBJ1-5	-	ATSRPDRGLNQPQH
TRBV5-4	-	TRBJ1-1	many	ASSWTENTEAF
TRBV3-2	-	TRBJ2-7	-	ASSQPLAGVGSREQY
TRBV28	-	TRBJ2-2	-	ASSPSGRPVTGELF
TRBV6-5	-	TRBJ2-2	many	ASSYSVVFGGELF
TRBV7-9	TRBD2	TRBJ2-1	-	ASSFLAGGPYNEQF
TRBV5-1	TRBD2	TRBJ2-1	few	ASSPTSGHNEQF
TRBV12-3/TRBV12-4	TRBD1	TRBJ1-2	few	ASRGQDYGYT
TRBV6-5	-	TRBJ2-5	many	ASSYGQETQY
TRBV12-3/TRBV12-4	-	TRBJ2-1	-	ASSFPSTGDNEQF
TRBV12-3/TRBV12-4	-	TRBJ2-3	-	ASSGLGGPDTQY
TRBV5-1	TRBD1	TRBJ2-7	many	ASSPTPGQPYEQY
TRBV25-1	-	TRBJ2-5	-	ASSDSPGTQETQY
TRBV5-1	TRBD2	TRBJ2-1	-	ASSSSSGRRNEQF
TRBV9	TRBD1	TRBJ2-1	-	ASSLPTGGGEQF
TRBV7-3	-	TRBJ2-3	few	ASSLGSLWQGSTDTQY
TRBV18	TRBD2	TRBJ2-3	-	ASSPSGLAGYTDTQY
TRBV19	-	TRBJ1-5	-	ASSIMGGNQPQH
TRBV19	-	TRBJ2-7	many	ASSIFGEQY